These 25 T cell receptor beta chains share one sample of origin, sequenced in a study of identical twins. TCRdb re-derived calls from the 5' RACE reads in MiXCR, one entry per CDR3 protein. Counted here are roughly 240,000 distinct CDR3 sequences, approximately 7% occurring once; the ten biggest clones make up roughly 3.6%. This same sample was also taken into another study, of yellow fever vaccine responses in identical twins.

Sequenced input: memory (CD45RO+) T cells sorted from blood. Source of these receptors: a woman in her late teens or twenties in good health.

This clonotype was detected ten times or more. The chain couples TRBV3-1 to TRBJ1-1; 8 bases line up with TRBD1. Germline V lookup: CDR1 LGHDT, CDR2 YNNKEL (reference sequence). V shed 6 bases, J shed 4 bases, and the junction held 10 bases outside the gene matches. The CDR3 contains 15 residues. CDR3 amino acids: CASSYPGQGPTEAFF. The DNA for the CDR3 is TGTGCCAGCAGTTACCCCGGACAGGGCCCCACTGAAGCTTTCTTT.

This clonotype was seen only a few times. The chain recombines TRBV20-1 with TRBJ2-7, with 7 bases matching TRBD1. V was pared by 7 bases and J by 5 bases, with 8 bases of the junction left unmatched. The CDR3 covers 12 residues. In germline, CDR1 is DFQATT, CDR2 SNEGSKA (reference sequence). CDR3 bases: TGCAGTGTTCCGGGACAGAGAGACGAGCAGTACTTC. Translated, it gives CSVPGQRDEQYF.

The sample holds a few counts of this clonotype. The V and J genes are TRBV5-1 and TRBJ2-3, with no clear D. This CDR3 has 12 amino acids. Germline V gives CDR1 SGHRS, CDR2 YFSETQ. Between the trimmed V and J ends, which lost 3 bases and 2 bases, there was a span of 4 bases. CDR3 sequence reads: CASSYLTDTQYF. The CDR3 DNA is TGCGCCAGCAGCTACCTCACAGATACGCAGTATTTT.

This clonotype was seen more than once but under ten times. V usage is TRBV12-3 or TRBV12-4 and J usage is TRBJ1-2, with D perhaps TRBD1 (6 bases). This CDR3 has 14 residues. Deletions cut 1 base from V and 8 bases from J, with 14 bases between. The CDR3 is CASSLDAPRGGYTF. The CDR3 nucleotides read TGTGCCAGCAGTTTAGATGCCCCCAGGGGCGGCTACACCTTC.

This clonotype was found many times. This rearrangement joins TRBV5-1 to TRBJ2-1; TRBD1 might be the D (6 bases). The CDR3 runs 15 residues. Germline values: CDR1 SGHRS, CDR2 YFSETQ. Trimming cost V 3 bases and J 9 bases, with 19 bases left between them. In DNA form, the CDR3 reads TGCGCCAGCAGCTCCGGGACAACGTCTGGGAGTGAGCAGTTCTTC. It yields the protein CASSSGTTSGSEQFF.

This clonotype was seen repeatedly, ten times or more. V usage is TRBV20-1 and J usage is TRBJ1-2, with D possibly being TRBD1 (6 bases). CDR3 size: 14 residues. Trimming pared 1 base from V and 1 base from J, leaving 10 bases between. Germline values: CDR1 DFQATT, CDR2 SNEGSKA (reference sequence). The CDR3 nucleotides read TGCAGTGCTAGAGGGGAGGGGGGTAACTATGGCTACACCTTC. Translated: CSARGEGGNYGYTF.

This clonotype was seen more than once but under ten times. The V call is TRBV20-1, the J call TRBJ1-6; 7 bases line up with TRBD1. The CDR3 totals 15 residues. The germline V gene encodes CDR1 DFQATT and CDR2 SNEGSKA (reference sequence). CDR3: CSGRPSGQLNSPLHF. CDR3 DNA sequence: TGCAGCGGTCGACCCTCGGGACAGTTAAATTCACCCCTCCACTTT.

This clonotype was detected only a few times. The chain links TRBV2 to TRBJ2-3; no firm D call. V lost 6 bases and J 0 bases, leaving 10 bases between the germline ends. Germline V lookup: CDR1 SNHLY, CDR2 FYNNEI. CDR3 length equals 14 residues. Here the CDR3 reads CASRPRLSTDTQYF. For the CDR3, the DNA is TGTGCCAGCAGGCCAAGGCTTAGCACAGATACGCAGTATTTT. Complete variable domain (other parts from reference TRBV2 and TRBJ2-3): EPEVTQTPSHQVTQMGQEVILRCVPISNHLYFYWYRQILGQKVEFLVSFYNNEISEKSEIFDDQFSVERPDGSNFTLKIRSTKLEDSAMYFCASRPRLSTDTQYFGPGTRLTVL.

The CDR3 reads CSARDPHTTGTNEKLFF. Written as DNA, the CDR3 is TGCAGTGCTAGAGATCCCCATACCACCGGAACTAATGAAAAACTGTTTTTT. The chain has TRBV20-1 and TRBJ1-4, with D unresolved. V was shortened by 0 bases and J by 1 base, with 15 bases between the two germline ends. Germline V gives CDR1 DFQATT, CDR2 SNEGSKA (reference sequence). The CDR3 is 17 residues long.

This clonotype was detected ten times or more. The rearrangement uses TRBV5-1 and TRBJ2-1; 9 bases line up with TRBD1. The CDR3 length is 15 residues. Germline-derived CDR1 and CDR2 are SGHRS and YFSETQ. V shed 2 bases, J shed 8 bases, and the junction held 8 bases outside the gene matches. The CDR3: CASSFVGQGSHEQFF. CDR3 sequence (DNA): TGCGCCAGCAGCTTCGTAGGACAGGGGTCTCATGAGCAGTTCTTC.

The V and J genes are TRBV7-9 and TRBJ2-1; the D is unclear. CDR1 and CDR2 from the germline V gene are SEHNR and FQNEAQ (reference sequence). The CDR3 consists of 11 residues. V lost 0 bases and J lost 9, with 3 bases in between. The CDR3 coding sequence is TGTGCCAGCAGCTTAGCCCGTGAGCAGTTCTTC. Amino acids: CASSLAREQFF.

This clonotype came up a few times. The V call is TRBV20-1, the J call TRBJ2-3, with 11 bases that match TRBD2. Germline V gene data show CDR1 as DFQATT and CDR2 as SNEGSKA (reference sequence). Trimming took 0 bases from V and 0 from J; bases not matched to a gene: 2. This CDR3 region has 16 residues. The DNA for the CDR3 is TGCAGTGCTAGAGAGGGACTAGCGGTGAGCACAGATACGCAGTATTTT. It yields the protein CSAREGLAVSTDTQYF.

This clonotype was detected many times. The DNA for the CDR3 is TGTGCCAGCAGCTTAGGGTGGCTAGCGGGGACCCACAATGAGCAGTTCTTC. This sequence encodes CASSLGWLAGTHNEQFF. The V and J genes are TRBV11-2 and TRBJ2-1; 9 bases agree with TRBD2. V dropped 1 base and J dropped 5; count of bases not matched to a gene: 9. CDR1 and CDR2 from the germline V gene are SGHAT and FQNNGV. The CDR3 spans 17 residues. Full variable domain (missing parts from reference TRBV11-2 and TRBJ2-1): EAGVAQSPRYKIIEKRQSVAFWCNPISGHATLYWYQQILGQGPKLLIQFQNNGVVDDSQLPKDRFSAERLKGVDSTLKIQPAKLEDSAVYLCASSLGWLAGTHNEQFFGPGTRLTVL.

This clonotype was recorded many times. This chain joins TRBV6-5 and TRBJ2-1; 7 nucleotides agree with TRBD2. This CDR3 spans 17 amino acids. V lost 2 bases and J lost 5; bases outside the gene matches: 12. CDR1 and CDR2 (germline): MNHEY, SVGAGI. CDR3 region: CASSYRTSATGHNEQFF. DNA of the CDR3: TGTGCCAGCAGTTACCGTACTAGCGCCACTGGTCACAATGAGCAGTTCTTC.

This clonotype has ten or more counts. The J gene is TRBJ2-5, the V gene TRBV5-1; maybe TRBD2 (5 bases). Trimming took off 0 bases at V and 4 bases at J, with 13 bases between the two ends. This CDR3 is built from 15 residues. CDR1 is SGHRS, CDR2 YFSETQ, per germline. The CDR3 DNA follows: TGCGCCAGCAGCTTGGGGGTAGAGGGCCCAGAGACCCAGTACTTC. It translates to CASSLGVEGPETQYF.

V gene TRBV6-2 or TRBV6-3 combines with J gene TRBJ2-2, with D perhaps assigned TRBD1 or TRBD2 (7 bases each). The CDR3 has 16 residues. Trimming shortened V by 9 bases and J by 6 bases, and 23 bases separated the two germline ends. Looked up from germline, CDR1 is MNHEY and CDR2 is SVGEGT. CDR3 in amino acids: CASGTATSIRSGELFF. In DNA, the CDR3 is TGTGCCAGTGGGACAGCGACTAGCATACGGTCCGGGGAGCTGTTTTTT.

This clonotype has only a few counts. V and J are TRBV6-2 or TRBV6-3 and TRBJ2-4; D gene unclear. The CDR3 loop spans 11 amino acids. From germline, CDR1 is MNHEY and CDR2 SVGEGT. The V and J ends lost 6 bases and 7 bases respectively, with 7 bases between them. The CDR3 here is CASSDNNIQYF. CDR3 DNA sequence: TGTGCCAGCAGCGACAATAACATTCAGTACTTC.

V and J are TRBV6-1 and TRBJ1-1; D unclear. The V gene lost 6 bases and the J gene lost 6 bases, with 14 bases spanning the gap. Germline values: CDR1 MNHNS, CDR2 SASEGT. CDR3 length: 13 residues. The CDR3 nucleotides are TGTGCCAGCAGGGGGTTCCCAAGAGCTGAAGCTTTCTTT. Its translation is CASRGFPRAEAFF.

This clonotype was seen more than once but under ten times. The V and J genes are TRBV7-9 and TRBJ2-1, with unresolved D. The CDR3 has 14 amino acids. Per germline, CDR1 SEHNR and CDR2 FQNEAQ (reference sequence). Deletions cut 5 bases from V and 6 bases from J, with 14 bases between. This CDR3 reads CASSMSSLSNEQFF. DNA of the CDR3: TGTGCCAGCAGCATGTCCAGTCTCTCCAATGAGCAGTTCTTC.

Only a few counts were recorded for this clonotype. The chain recombines TRBV4-1 with TRBJ1-1, with TRBD1 matching over 9 bases. Per germline, CDR1 MGHRA and CDR2 YSYEKL. This CDR3 region has 15 residues. The V and J ends lost 7 bases and 4 bases, in that order; junction bases with no gene match: 10. Written as DNA, the CDR3 is TGCGCCAGCACCATACAGGGGGCGGGCGGCACTGAAGCTTTCTTT. The encoded protein is CASTIQGAGGTEAFF.

This clonotype occurred a few times. This sequence joins TRBV25-1 and TRBJ2-1, with a tentative D call TRBD2 (6 bases). Germline CDR1 is MGHDK and CDR2 is SYGVNS. This CDR3 region has 15 residues. Trimming removed 1 base from V and 5 bases from J, with 12 bases in between. CDR3 nucleotide sequence: TGTGCCAGCAGTGAATTGGGGGGACTGGACAATGAGCAGTTCTTC. Residues: CASSELGGLDNEQFF.

In its sample, this clonotype was seen many times. The rearrangement links TRBV10-3 to TRBJ2-3; D possibly corresponds to TRBD2 (6 bases). Germline values: CDR1 ENHRY, CDR2 SYGVKD. The CDR3 spans 13 residues. Trimming removed 8 bases from V and 2 bases from J, with 11 bases in between. The CDR3 DNA reads as TGTGCCATCGGGGGAGGTGCCACAGATACGCAGTATTTT. It yields the protein CAIGGGATDTQYF.

This clonotype was recorded a few times. The genes are TRBV10-1 and TRBJ2-1; 14 nucleotides agree with TRBD2. Trimming cost V 4 bases and J 7 bases; bases outside gene matches: 3. CDR3 length: 15 amino acids. Germline V CDR1 and CDR2: WNHNN, SYGVQD (reference sequence). CDR3 sequence reads: CASSGGTSGSNEQFF. DNA for the CDR3: TGCGCCAGCAGTGGGGGGACTAGCGGGAGTAATGAGCAGTTCTTC.

This sequence joins TRBV29-1 and TRBJ1-1; D call uncertain. The CDR3 runs 12 residues. V lost 0 bases and J lost 2, with 4 bases in between. Germline CDR1 and CDR2: SQVTM and ANQGSEA. The CDR3 DNA reads as TGCAGCGTTGAAGAGGGTAACACTGAAGCTTTCTTT. Its protein product is CSVEEGNTEAFF.

V usage is TRBV28 and J usage is TRBJ2-1; no clear D gene. The V gene lost 2 bases and the J gene lost 9 bases, with 14 bases spanning the gap. The germline CDR1 and CDR2 sequences are MDHEN and SYDVKM. The CDR3 sequence is 14 residues long. The CDR3 nucleotides read TGTGCCAGCAGTTTAGCCGGTGCTCCCGGTGAGCAGTTCTTC. It translates to CASSLAGAPGEQFF.